Following are 22 T cell receptor beta chains from one sample sequenced in a study of T cell repertoires in cytomegalovirus infection. From the reads, TCRdb called clonotypes with MiXCR, one entry per CDR3 protein. The sample has around 350,000 distinct CDR3 sequences; about a sixth are singletons. The sample taken for sequencing was PBMCs. The receptors originated from a human donor in good health (CMV status not recorded). Some clones in this sample may be carry-over from other donors' samples.

The chain has TRBV24-1 and TRBJ2-1, with 8 bases matching TRBD1. V was clipped by 2 bases and J by 3 bases; unmatched bases: 2. The CDR3 contains 15 residues. Germline V gene lookup returns CDR1 KGHDR and CDR2 SFDVKD. CDR3 region: CATSDSGGLYNEQFF. The CDR3 nucleotides read TGTGCCACCAGTGATTCAGGGGGCCTCTACAATGAGCAGTTCTTC.

This clonotype was seen at least ten times. V gene TRBV12-3 or TRBV12-4 combines with J gene TRBJ2-4, with D perhaps given as TRBD1 or TRBD2 (6 bases each). The ends were cut back, 7 bases at V and 1 base at J, with 17 bases in the middle. This CDR3 comprises 16 residues. Here the CDR3 DNA reads TGTGCCAGCATCCGGCGGAGGGGGAGGGCCAAAAACATTCAGTACTTC. Residues: CASIRRRGRAKNIQYF.

The sample holds a few counts of this clonotype. The CDR3 sequence is CASSLLGPAGYEQYF. CDR3 bases: TGTGCCAGCAGCTTGTTGGGGCCAGCGGGCTACGAGCAGTACTTC. The rearrangement uses TRBV5-6 and TRBJ2-7; perhaps TRBD2 as D (6 bases). The V end lost 1 base, the J end lost 3 bases, and 14 bases lay between the germline ends. The CDR3 is made up of 15 amino acids. In germline, CDR1 is SGHDT, CDR2 YYEEEE.

The J gene is TRBJ2-2, the V gene TRBV10-3; no clear D. Germline lookup yields CDR1 ENHRY and CDR2 SYGVKD. Trimming cost V 0 bases and J 3 bases, with 11 bases left between them. This CDR3 contains 16 residues. The CDR3 is CAISESFAMDTGELFF. Here the CDR3 DNA reads TGTGCCATCAGTGAGTCGTTTGCGATGGACACCGGGGAGCTGTTTTTT.

This clonotype was seen a handful of times. The gene calls are TRBV20-1 and TRBJ1-1; D is undetermined. V was cut by 4 bases and J by 1 base, with 10 bases left in between. The CDR3 is 13 residues long. Germline lookup yields CDR1 DFQATT and CDR2 SNEGSKA (reference sequence). This CDR3 is CSAKRVSNTEAFF. DNA of the CDR3: TGCAGTGCTAAACGGGTCTCGAACACTGAAGCTTTCTTT.

This clonotype turned up a few times. The chain has TRBV28 and TRBJ2-7; TRBD1 matches 8 bases. Germline CDR1 MDHEN, CDR2 SYDVKM. The V and J ends lost 5 bases and 0 bases, in that order; junction bases with no gene match: 9. The CDR3 is 16 residues long. CDR3 sequence: CASSQRTGSSSYEQYF. For the CDR3, the DNA is TGTGCCAGCAGTCAACGGACAGGGAGCAGCTCCTACGAGCAGTACTTC.

The genes are TRBV5-1 and TRBJ1-4; D is uncertain. CDR3 length equals 14 residues. V was pared by 4 bases and J by 15 bases, with 22 bases between. CDR1 SGHRS and CDR2 YFSETQ come from the germline V gene. The CDR3 sequence: CASSPRTVLEKVFF. CDR3 DNA: TGCGCCAGCAGCCCACGGACCGTTCTGGAAAAGGTGTTTTTT.

The chain has TRBV27 and TRBJ1-4; TRBD1 might be the D (5 bases). This CDR3 contains 13 residues. CDR1 is MNHEY, CDR2 SMNVEV, per germline (reference sequence). The V and J ends lost 4 bases and 8 bases respectively, with 11 bases between them. CDR3 nucleotide sequence: TGTGCCAGCAGTTACAGGACCGCAGAAAAACTGTTTTTT. This translates into CASSYRTAEKLFF.

This clonotype was seen ten or more times. CDR3 sequence: CASSLGPLPYEQYF. CDR3 nucleotide sequence: TGTGCCAGCAGCTTAGGGCCCCTACCTTACGAGCAGTACTTC. V usage is TRBV7-6 and J usage is TRBJ2-7; D unclear. The CDR3 is made up of 14 amino acids. The germline gives CDR1 SGHVS, CDR2 FNYEAQ. The V gene lost 1 base and the J gene lost 4 bases, with 11 bases spanning the gap.

CDR3 nucleotides: TGTGCCAGCAGCTCGCTACGGGAATTCCAAGAGACCCAGTACTTC. This gives the protein CASSSLREFQETQYF. J is TRBJ2-5 and V is TRBV7-8; perhaps TRBD2 as D (5 bases). Germline V gene lookup returns CDR1 SGHVS and CDR2 FQNEAQ. With 4 bases removed from V and 1 base from J, the gap between germline ends came to 13 bases. The CDR3 length is 15 residues.

The chain carries TRBV19 and TRBJ2-1; D not resolved. The length of the CDR3 is 15 residues. Germline V CDR1 and CDR2: LNHDA, SQIVND (reference sequence). V gave up 2 bases and J gave up 0 bases, with 8 bases separating them. The CDR3 sequence is CASSINTRSYNEQFF. The CDR3 nucleotides are TGTGCCAGTAGTATAAATACGCGCTCCTACAATGAGCAGTTCTTC.

As DNA, the CDR3 is TGTGCCAGCTCACCAACTCCAGGGCCTGAAGCTTTCTTT. Protein sequence: CASSPTPGPEAFF. The V and J genes are TRBV18 and TRBJ1-1; a possible D gene is TRBD1 (5 bases). The V and J ends lost 2 bases and 6 bases respectively, with 10 bases between them. The V gene's germline CDR1 is KGHSH and CDR2 LQKENI. CDR3 length equals 13 residues.

Ten or more counts support this clonotype. The V gene is TRBV6-1, the J gene TRBJ1-5, with D hard to call. The length of the CDR3 is 18 residues. Germline lookup yields CDR1 MNHNS and CDR2 SASEGT. Trimming took off 5 bases at V and 1 base at J, with 21 bases between the two ends. The CDR3 protein is CASSPKWARTASNQPQHF. CDR3 nucleotides: TGTGCCAGCAGTCCAAAGTGGGCCAGGACCGCGAGCAATCAGCCCCAGCATTTT.

The chain uses TRBV5-4 and TRBJ1-3; D remains unclear. There are 14 residues in the CDR3. Germline V CDR1 and CDR2: SGHNT, YYREEE (reference sequence). Trimming left V 0 bases short and J 3 bases short, with 7 bases between. CDR3 nucleotides: TGTGCCAGCAGCTTGGCCGATTTTGGAAACACCATATATTTT. Protein sequence: CASSLADFGNTIYF.

This clonotype came up a few times. V and J are TRBV20-1 and TRBJ2-1; D unclear. The germline gives CDR1 DFQATT, CDR2 SNEGSKA (reference sequence). The CDR3 extends over 13 amino acids. Trimming took 3 bases from V and 6 from J, leaving 12 bases between them. CDR3: CSARSWAGNEQFF. DNA of the CDR3: TGCAGTGCTAGGTCCTGGGCCGGCAATGAGCAGTTCTTC.

This sequence joins TRBV2 and TRBJ1-2, with D maybe TRBD1 (6 bases). This CDR3 comprises 14 residues. Trimming shortened V by 4 bases and J by 3 bases, and 12 bases separated the two germline ends. From germline, CDR1 is SNHLY and CDR2 FYNNEI. The CDR3 nucleotides are TGTGCCAGCAGTGGTTTTAGACAGGACTATGGCTACACCTTC. Translating it yields CASSGFRQDYGYTF.

The rearrangement uses TRBV27 and TRBJ2-7, with D perhaps matching TRBD1 (5 bases). The CDR3 is made up of 14 amino acids. Between the trimmed V and J ends, which lost 3 bases and 7 bases, there was a span of 16 bases. Germline-derived CDR1 and CDR2 are MNHEY and SMNVEV (reference sequence). The DNA of the CDR3 is TGTGCCAGCAGTTTCCAGGGTGGCTCCAGGGAGCAGTACTTC. This translates into CASSFQGGSREQYF.

This CDR3 reads CSARAPRREKTEQYV. The CDR3 DNA is TGCAGTGCTAGAGCCCCACGGCGGGAGAAAACCGAGCAGTACGTC. The V and J genes are TRBV20-1 and TRBJ2-7; TRBD2 aligns across 7 bases. With 1 base clipped from V and 6 bases from J, the junction kept 12 bases outside the gene matches. CDR3 length: 15 residues. Germline assignment: CDR1 DFQATT and CDR2 SNEGSKA (reference sequence).

V usage is TRBV10-3 and J usage is TRBJ1-5; no clear D. Germline CDR1 and CDR2: ENHRY and SYGVKD. CDR3 length equals 12 residues. Trimming left V 4 bases short and J 5 bases short, with 6 bases between. CDR3 in DNA: TGTGCCATCAGTGGGGAGGATCAGCCCCAGCATTTT. The encoded protein is CAISGEDQPQHF.

This clonotype was counted between two and nine times. The V gene is TRBV6-1, the J gene TRBJ1-5; the D is unclear. V gave up 2 bases and J gave up 6 bases, with 8 bases separating them. The germline V gene has CDR1 MNHNS and CDR2 SASEGT. The CDR3 consists of 13 residues. The CDR3 DNA reads TGTGCCAGCAGTGAAAGACGGGCTCAGCCCCAGCATTTT. Translated, it gives CASSERRAQPQHF.

This clonotype came up a few times. This chain links TRBV4-3 with TRBJ2-5; D unclear. The CDR3 runs to 14 residues. V gave up 0 bases and J gave up 9 bases, with 14 bases separating them. In germline, CDR1 is LGHNA, CDR2 YSLEER. In DNA, the CDR3 is TGCGCCAGCAGCCAAGATCGTGGAGCCGTGGCCCAGTACTTC. Protein product: CASSQDRGAVAQYF.

This clonotype was seen only a few times. Compared with germline, one end of the junction differs, possibly owing to a read error. The DNA for the CDR3 is TGCGCCAGCAGCCAAGACGAACTAGCATGGCGGTTGGATTTT. Protein product: CASSQDELAWRLDF. V usage is TRBV4-3 and J usage is TRBJ2-3; D possibly corresponds to TRBD2 (6 bases). The CDR3 contains 14 residues. Germline values: CDR1 LGHNA, CDR2 YSLEER.